Presented here are 9 T cell receptor beta chains from one specimen sequenced in a study of T cell responses to AZD1222 COVID-19 vaccine. The assay was immunoSEQ multiplex PCR, and TCRdb's table has in-frame clones only and misses some. The sample carries some 130,000 clones, 91% recorded once. The sample was peripheral blood, taken on day 0 of AZD1222 vaccination. The receptors derive from an adult in good health.

The V call is TRBV10-3, the J call TRBJ2-3, with D possibly being TRBD2 (6 bases). This CDR3 has 15 residues. Germline V gene sequence: CDR1 ENHRY, CDR2 SYGVKD. Trimming removed 3 bases from V and 1 base from J, with 11 bases in between. CDR3 loop: CAISDRREGTDTQYF. Written as DNA, the CDR3 is TGTGCCATCAGTGATCGGAGGGAAGGCACAGATACGCAGTATTTT.

The CDR3 bases are TGCAGCGTTACGTGGGGCCGGAGCAATGAGCAGTTCTTC. This sequence encodes CSVTWGRSNEQFF. The chain combines TRBV29-1 with TRBJ2-1; D might be TRBD1 (5 bases). From germline, CDR1 is SQVTM and CDR2 ANQGSEA. The V end lost 5 bases, the J end lost 6 bases, and 14 bases lay between the germline ends. This CDR3 has 13 amino acids.

This chain joins TRBV4-3 and TRBJ2-7, with TRBD1 matching over 9 bases. Losses at the gene ends were 1 base for V and 5 bases for J; bases not matched to a gene: 0. The germline CDR1 and CDR2 sequences are LGHNA and YSLEER. This CDR3 spans 13 amino acids. CDR3 region: CASSQGTGDEQYF. In DNA, the CDR3 is TGCGCCAGCAGCCAAGGGACAGGGGACGAGCAGTACTTC.

The chain employs TRBV12-3 or TRBV12-4 and TRBJ2-5, with D unclear. The CDR3 spans 13 residues. V lost 6 bases and J lost 1, with 9 bases in between. The chain's CDR3 is CASREVGQETQYF. For the CDR3, the DNA is TGTGCCAGCAGAGAAGTGGGCCAAGAGACCCAGTACTTC.

The chain links TRBV7-9 to TRBJ1-1; possible D gene TRBD1, 5 bases. The CDR3 is 13 residues long. CDR1 is SEHNR, CDR2 FQNEAQ, per germline (reference sequence). Trimming took off 6 bases at V and 5 bases at J, with 13 bases between the two ends. CDR3 DNA: TGTGCCAGCAGTCCGCAGGGTGGGACTGAAGCTTTCTTT. Translation: CASSPQGGTEAFF.

The chain links TRBV3-1 (or the pseudogene TRBV3-2) to TRBJ1-2, with TRBD1 as a possible D gene (5 bases). In germline, CDR1 is LGHDT, CDR2 YNNKEL (reference sequence). The CDR3 contains 16 residues. The V end lost 0 bases, the J end lost 5 bases, and 16 bases lay between the germline ends. CDR3 residues: CASSQDSGRLPYGYTF. CDR3 bases: TGTGCCAGCAGCCAAGATTCGGGGCGGTTACCGTATGGCTACACCTTC.

The J gene is TRBJ1-5, the V gene TRBV27; 9 nucleotides match TRBD1. Germline V CDR1 and CDR2: MNHEY, SMNVEV (reference sequence). With V trimmed by 3 bases and J by 2 bases, 5 bases remained unmatched. The length of the CDR3 is 16 residues. In DNA form, the CDR3 reads TGTGCCAGCAGTTTCGGGGACAGGGCACGCAATCAGCCCCAGCATTTT. Amino acid sequence: CASSFGDRARNQPQHF.

In regard to this clone: The junction and the germline gene differ at one end; a read error may be behind it. The chain carries TRBV6-2 or TRBV6-3 and TRBJ2-6, with D perhaps TRBD2 (6 bases). There are 17 residues in the CDR3. Germline V gene sequence: CDR1 MNHEY, CDR2 SVGEGT. Written as DNA, the CDR3 is TGTGCCAGCAGCTACTGGGACTCACTAGCTGGGGCCAACGTCCTGACTTTC. This translates into CASSYWDSLAGANVLTF.

The CDR3 region is CASSESVGNSPLHF. Written as DNA, the CDR3 is TGCGCCAGCAGTGAATCAGTGGGGAATTCACCCCTCCACTTT. The genes are TRBV10-2 and TRBJ1-6; no clear D gene. Trimming cost V 3 bases and J 7 bases, with 10 bases left between them. Germline-derived CDR1 and CDR2 are WSHSY and SAAADI. CDR3 length equals 14 residues.